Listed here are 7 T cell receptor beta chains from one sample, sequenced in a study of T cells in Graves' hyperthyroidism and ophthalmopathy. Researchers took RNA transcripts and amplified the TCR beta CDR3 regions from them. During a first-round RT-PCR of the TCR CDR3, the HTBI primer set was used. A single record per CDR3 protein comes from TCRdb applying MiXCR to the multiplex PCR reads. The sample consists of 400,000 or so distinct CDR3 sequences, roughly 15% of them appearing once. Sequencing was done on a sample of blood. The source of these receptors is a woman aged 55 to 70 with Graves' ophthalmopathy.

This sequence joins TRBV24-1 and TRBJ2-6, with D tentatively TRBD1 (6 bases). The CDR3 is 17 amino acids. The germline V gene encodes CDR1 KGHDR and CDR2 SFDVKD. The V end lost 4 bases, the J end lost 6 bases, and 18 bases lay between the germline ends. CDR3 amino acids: CATSEAPGERLANVLTF. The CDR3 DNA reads TGTGCCACCAGTGAGGCCCCAGGGGAAAGGTTGGCCAACGTCCTGACTTTC.

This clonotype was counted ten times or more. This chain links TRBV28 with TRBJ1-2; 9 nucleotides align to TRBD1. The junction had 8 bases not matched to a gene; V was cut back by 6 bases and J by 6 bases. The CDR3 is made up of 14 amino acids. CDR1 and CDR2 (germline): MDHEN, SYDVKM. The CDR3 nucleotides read TGTGCCAGCAGACAACCGGGACAGGGAAATGGCTACACCTTC. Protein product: CASRQPGQGNGYTF.

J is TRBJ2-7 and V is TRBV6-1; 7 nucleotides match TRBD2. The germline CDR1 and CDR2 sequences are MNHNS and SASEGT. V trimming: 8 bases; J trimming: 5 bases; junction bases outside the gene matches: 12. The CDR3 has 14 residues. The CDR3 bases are TGTGCCAGCCTGCCGGGACTACGCGGCGACGAGCAGTACTTC. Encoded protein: CASLPGLRGDEQYF.

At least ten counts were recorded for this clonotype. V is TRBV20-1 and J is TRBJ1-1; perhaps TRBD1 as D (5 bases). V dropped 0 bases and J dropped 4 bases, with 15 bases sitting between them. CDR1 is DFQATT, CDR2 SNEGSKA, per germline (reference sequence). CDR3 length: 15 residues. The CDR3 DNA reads TGCAGTGCTAGAGAGCCGGGGCTTGGGGTCACTGAAGCTTTCTTT. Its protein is CSAREPGLGVTEAFF.

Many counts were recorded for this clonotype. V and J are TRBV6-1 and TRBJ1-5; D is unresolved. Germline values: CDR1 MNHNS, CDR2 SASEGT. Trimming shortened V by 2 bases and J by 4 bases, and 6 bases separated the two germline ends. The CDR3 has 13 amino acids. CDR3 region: CASSEFRNQPQHF. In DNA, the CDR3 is TGTGCCAGCAGTGAATTTAGGAATCAGCCCCAGCATTTT.

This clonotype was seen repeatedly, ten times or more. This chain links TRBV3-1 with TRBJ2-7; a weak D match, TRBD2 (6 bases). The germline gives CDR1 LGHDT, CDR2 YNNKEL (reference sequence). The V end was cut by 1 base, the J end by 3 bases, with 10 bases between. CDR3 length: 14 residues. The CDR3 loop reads CASSQVAGIYEQYF. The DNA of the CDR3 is TGTGCCAGCAGCCAAGTTGCGGGAATCTACGAGCAGTACTTC.

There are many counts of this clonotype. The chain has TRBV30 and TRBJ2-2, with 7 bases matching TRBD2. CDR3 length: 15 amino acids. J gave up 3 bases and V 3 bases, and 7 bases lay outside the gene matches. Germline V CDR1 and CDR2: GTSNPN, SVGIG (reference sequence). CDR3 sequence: CAWSAGLTHTGELFF. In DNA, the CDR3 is TGTGCCTGGAGCGCGGGACTAACCCACACCGGGGAGCTGTTTTTT.